This TCR beta chain was sequenced for a study of cytomegalovirus exposure and HLA in healthy donors. Study findings and constraints: Cytomegalovirus-associated TCR beta chains were listed, numbering some 150. Most TCR sequences were rare, but some public TCRs occurred in many donors.

Between the trimmed V and J ends, which lost 8 bases and 5 bases, there was a span of 12 bases. The CDR3 has 12 amino acids. CDR1 and CDR2 (germline): LNHDA, SQIVND (reference sequence). Both 60 Vbeta primers and 13 Jbeta primers went into the PCR. Measured with immunoSEQ multiplex PCR; TCRdb has only the in-frame clones, and not every one. Among nearly 80,000 clones listed, around 77% were seen once. This clone has just one count. The antigen remains unidentified. This TCR came from a woman between 40 and 55 years old in good health and CMV-seropositive. Sequencing input: PBMCs. The chain combines TRBV19 with TRBJ2-5; D is perhaps TRBD2 (7 bases). CDR3 nucleotide sequence: TGTGCCAGTCGGGGGGCGTTCGAGACCCAGTACTTC. Its translation is CASRGAFETQYF.